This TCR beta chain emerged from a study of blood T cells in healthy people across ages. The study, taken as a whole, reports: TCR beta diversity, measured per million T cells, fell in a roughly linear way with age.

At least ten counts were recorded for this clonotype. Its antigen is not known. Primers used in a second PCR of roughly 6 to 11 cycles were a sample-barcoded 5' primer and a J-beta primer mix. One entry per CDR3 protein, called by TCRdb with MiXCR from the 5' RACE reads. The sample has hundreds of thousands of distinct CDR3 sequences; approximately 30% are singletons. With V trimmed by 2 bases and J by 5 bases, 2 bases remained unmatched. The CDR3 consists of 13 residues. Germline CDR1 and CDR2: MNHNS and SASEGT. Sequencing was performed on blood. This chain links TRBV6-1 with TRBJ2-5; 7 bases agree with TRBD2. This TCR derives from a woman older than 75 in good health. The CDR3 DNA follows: TGTGCCAGCAGTGAAAAAGCGGGGGAGACCCAGTACTTC. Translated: CASSEKAGETQYF.